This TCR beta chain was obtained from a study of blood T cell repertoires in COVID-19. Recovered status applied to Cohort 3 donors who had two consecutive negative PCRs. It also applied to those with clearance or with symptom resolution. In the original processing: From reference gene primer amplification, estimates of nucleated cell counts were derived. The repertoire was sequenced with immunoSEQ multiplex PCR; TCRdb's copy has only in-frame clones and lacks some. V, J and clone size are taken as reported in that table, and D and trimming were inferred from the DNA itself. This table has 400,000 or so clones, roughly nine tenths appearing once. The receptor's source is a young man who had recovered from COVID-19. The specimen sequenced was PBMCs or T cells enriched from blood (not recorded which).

CDR3 region: CASSLTSGSNYEQYF. CDR3 in DNA: TGCGCCAGCAGCTTGACTAGCGGGAGTAACTACGAGCAGTACTTC. The V gene is TRBV5-1, the J gene TRBJ2-7; TRBD2 matches at 11 bases. Germline V CDR1 and CDR2: SGHRS, YFSETQ. The J segment lost 3 bases and the V segment lost 1 base, leaving 3 bases of the junction unmatched. CDR3 length equals 15 residues.